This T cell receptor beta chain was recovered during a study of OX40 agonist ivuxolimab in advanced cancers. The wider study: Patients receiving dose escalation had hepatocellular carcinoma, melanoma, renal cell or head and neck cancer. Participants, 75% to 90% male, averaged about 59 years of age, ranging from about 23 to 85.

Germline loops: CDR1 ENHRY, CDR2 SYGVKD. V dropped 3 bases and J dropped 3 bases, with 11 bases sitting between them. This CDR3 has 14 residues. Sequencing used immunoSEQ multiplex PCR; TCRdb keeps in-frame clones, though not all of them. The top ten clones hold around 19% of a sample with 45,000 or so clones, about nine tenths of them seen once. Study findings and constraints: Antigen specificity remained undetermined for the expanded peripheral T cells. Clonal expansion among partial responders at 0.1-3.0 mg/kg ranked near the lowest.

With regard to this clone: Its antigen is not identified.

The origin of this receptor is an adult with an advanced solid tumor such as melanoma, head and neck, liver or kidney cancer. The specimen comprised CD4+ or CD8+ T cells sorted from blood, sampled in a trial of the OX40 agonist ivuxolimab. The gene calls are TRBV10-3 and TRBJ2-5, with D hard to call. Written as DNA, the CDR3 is TGTGCCATCAGTGAAACACTACAAGAAGAGACCCAGTACTTC. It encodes CAISETLQEETQYF.